Following are 30 T cell receptor beta chains from one sample sequenced in a study of response to subunit inactivated influenza vaccine. A single record per CDR3 protein comes from TCRdb applying MiXCR to the RT-PCR reads. The sample carries about 520,000 distinct CDR3 sequences, over 25% recorded once. Here the sequenced sample was CD4+ T cells sorted from PBMCs, taken 5 to 6 days after vaccination. The origin of the receptors is a man between 45 and 60 years old who received an inactivated influenza vaccine.

The chain joins TRBV7-9 to TRBJ1-5; no firm D call. This CDR3 spans 13 amino acids. Germline-derived CDR1 and CDR2 are SEHNR and FQNEAQ (reference sequence). Trimming took off 4 bases at V and 12 bases at J, with 16 bases between the two ends. The CDR3 coding sequence is TGTGCCAGCAGCTCCCTTGGCCGCCCAAACCAGCATTTT. It translates to CASSSLGRPNQHF.

This chain uses TRBV5-6 with TRBJ1-4; TRBD1 aligns across 9 bases. Germline V gives CDR1 SGHDT, CDR2 YYEEEE. The ends lost 3 bases at V and 6 bases at J; junction bases unmatched: 6. The CDR3 sequence is 15 residues long. This CDR3 reads CASSSSGQGHEKLFF. As DNA, the CDR3 is TGTGCCAGCAGCTCCTCGGGACAGGGACATGAAAAACTGTTTTTT.

This clonotype was observed a handful of times. The chain carries TRBV7-2 and TRBJ1-5, with TRBD1 as a possible D gene (5 bases). The ends were cut back, 3 bases at V and 0 bases at J, with 12 bases in the middle. Germline values: CDR1 SGHTA, CDR2 FQGNSA. The length of the CDR3 is 16 residues. This chain's CDR3 is CASSFGTAYSNQPQHF. The CDR3 DNA reads TGTGCCAGCAGCTTCGGGACCGCCTATAGCAATCAGCCCCAGCATTTT.

This chain joins TRBV20-1 and TRBJ2-7, with D perhaps matching TRBD2 (6 bases). Trimming removed 3 bases from V and 4 bases from J, with 7 bases in between. The CDR3 covers 11 residues. From germline, CDR1 is DFQATT and CDR2 SNEGSKA (reference sequence). The CDR3 DNA is TGCAGTGCTAGGGGACTGTACGAGCAGTACTTC. This translates into CSARGLYEQYF.

Many counts were recorded for this clonotype. The rearrangement links TRBV5-1 to TRBJ2-5; unclear D gene. Germline V lookup: CDR1 SGHRS, CDR2 YFSETQ. The CDR3 has 14 residues. With 0 bases removed from V and 1 base from J, the gap between germline ends came to 7 bases. The CDR3 DNA sequence: TGCGCCAGCAGCTTGGTGGGTTCCCAAGAGACCCAGTACTTC. The encoded protein is CASSLVGSQETQYF.

The chain recombines TRBV10-3 with TRBJ2-7, with 8 positions matching TRBD1. The CDR3 runs 13 residues. Germline CDR1 is ENHRY and CDR2 is SYGVKD. The ends lost 6 bases at V and 3 bases at J; junction bases unmatched: 4. The CDR3 sequence is CAISPGQVYEQYF. CDR3 nucleotides: TGTGCCATCAGCCCGGGACAGGTCTACGAGCAGTACTTC.

A few counts support this clonotype. The rearrangement joins TRBV5-7 to TRBJ2-4; D not certain. TRBV5-7 is flagged as an ORF with uncertain function. Trimming took 4 bases from V and 2 from J, leaving 19 bases between them. The CDR3 consists of 17 residues. The CDR3 nucleotides read TGTGCCAGCAGCAAAACCGGACGCGTGAGGACCAAAAACATTCAGTACTTC. Translating it yields CASSKTGRVRTKNIQYF.

V and J are TRBV27 and TRBJ2-1, with D perhaps TRBD2 (6 bases). The V end lost 5 bases, the J end lost 4 bases, and 21 bases lay between the germline ends. The CDR3 covers 17 residues. Per germline, CDR1 MNHEY and CDR2 SMNVEV (reference sequence). The CDR3 region has the DNA TGTGCCAGCAGTCTAAAGCATAGCGGCCCCGGATACAATGAGCAGTTCTTC. Protein: CASSLKHSGPGYNEQFF.

This clonotype turned up a few times. The V and J genes are TRBV20-1 and TRBJ2-3; 7 nucleotides line up with TRBD2. The CDR3 sequence is 15 residues long. The junction had 6 bases not matched to a gene; V was cut back by 3 bases and J by 0 bases. Germline loops: CDR1 DFQATT, CDR2 SNEGSKA (reference sequence). For the CDR3, the DNA is TGCAGTGCTAGGTGGTTCGGGGGGAGCACAGATACGCAGTATTTT. Translation gives CSARWFGGSTDTQYF.

The chain combines TRBV5-1 with TRBJ2-1, with TRBD2 matching 7 bases. Looked up from germline, CDR1 is SGHRS and CDR2 is YFSETQ. The CDR3 is 17 residues long. The V and J ends lost 3 bases and 6 bases, in that order; junction bases with no gene match: 15. CDR3 sequence: CASSSPGGLAASNEQFF. The CDR3 DNA reads as TGCGCCAGCAGCTCCCCTGGTGGGCTAGCGGCCAGCAATGAGCAGTTCTTC.

This clonotype was seen only a few times. This chain uses TRBV2 with TRBJ2-2; the match to TRBD2 covers 10 bases. The V and J ends lost 8 bases and 4 bases, in that order; junction bases with no gene match: 10. Germline CDR1 and CDR2: SNHLY and FYNNEI. There are 16 residues in the CDR3. The CDR3 DNA reads TGTGCCAGCGTCGGTAGCGGGGGGCGGGTCACCGGGGAGCTGTTTTTT. Protein product: CASVGSGGRVTGELFF.

The V and J genes are TRBV24-1 and TRBJ2-3; TRBD2 matches at 14 bases. The CDR3 consists of 16 residues. Trimming removed 4 bases from V and 6 bases from J; junction bases left unmatched: 5. Germline CDR1 KGHDR, CDR2 SFDVKD. DNA for the CDR3: TGTGCCACCAGTGACCCGGGACTAGCGGGAGTCGATACGCAGTATTTT. Residues: CATSDPGLAGVDTQYF.

This clonotype was recorded only once. This chain uses TRBV29-1 with TRBJ1-1; TRBD1 matches at 8 bases. Germline V gene data show CDR1 as SQVTM and CDR2 as ANQGSEA. With 1 base clipped from V and 0 bases from J, the junction kept 7 bases outside the gene matches. The CDR3 length is 16 residues. The CDR3 sequence: CSVEGLTGVLNTEAFF. DNA for the CDR3: TGCAGCGTTGAAGGGCTGACAGGGGTCCTGAACACTGAAGCTTTCTTT. Supplemented by reference TRBV29-1 and TRBJ1-1, the full variable domain reads SAVISQKPSRDICQRGTSLTIQCQVDSQVTMMFWYRQQPGQSLTLIATANQGSEATYESGFVIDKFPISRPNLTFSTLTVSNMSPEDSSIYLCSVEGLTGVLNTEAFFGQGTRLTVV.

This clonotype was seen more than once but under ten times. This chain uses TRBV29-1 with TRBJ2-1; D is undetermined. Germline values: CDR1 SQVTM, CDR2 ANQGSEA. V shed 3 bases and J shed 6 bases, with 12 bases lying between them. This CDR3 has 13 residues. The CDR3 DNA sequence: TGCAGCGTTGACAGAACACCTACCAATGAGCAGTTCTTC. Translating gives CSVDRTPTNEQFF.

This clonotype was picked up a small number of times. The rearrangement uses TRBV11-2 and TRBJ2-1; 11 nucleotides agree with TRBD2. Per germline, CDR1 SGHAT and CDR2 FQNNGV. Germline trimming cut 1 base from V and 0 bases from J; bases unmatched to any gene: 8. The CDR3 length is 19 residues. The CDR3 is CASSLVGTSGWSSYNEQFF. The DNA for the CDR3 is TGTGCCAGCAGCTTAGTGGGGACTAGCGGTTGGAGCTCCTACAATGAGCAGTTCTTC.

The table lists this clonotype with a few counts. This rearrangement joins TRBV12-3 or TRBV12-4 to TRBJ1-1, with unresolved D. CDR3 length equals 15 residues. Deletions cut 3 bases from V and 0 bases from J, with 11 bases between. Written as DNA, the CDR3 is TGTGCCAGCAGTTTGGGTCGAGGGATGAACACTGAAGCTTTCTTT. The encoded protein is CASSLGRGMNTEAFF.

This clonotype was observed a handful of times. This chain connects TRBV4-3 to TRBJ2-1; TRBD1 is a possible D gene (6 bases). The V gene's germline CDR1 is LGHNA and CDR2 YSLEER. The CDR3 contains 13 residues. V was clipped by 2 bases and J by 6 bases, with 8 bases between them. The CDR3 DNA reads TGCGCCAGCAGCCAAAACAGGGCCAATGAGCAGTTCTTC. Its translation: CASSQNRANEQFF.

This clonotype showed up just a few times. J is TRBJ2-1 and V is TRBV20-1; unclear D gene. CDR3 size: 13 residues. Trimming pared 4 bases from V and 4 bases from J, leaving 11 bases between. The germline V gene has CDR1 DFQATT and CDR2 SNEGSKA (reference sequence). The CDR3 DNA is TGCAGTGCTATCATCTCCGGGTACAATGAGCAGTTCTTC. The encoded protein is CSAIISGYNEQFF.

This clonotype was recorded a few times. This sequence joins TRBV6-6 and TRBJ1-6; a weak D match, TRBD1 (5 bases). Germline V lookup: CDR1 MNHNY, CDR2 SVGAGI (reference sequence). This CDR3 is built from 13 residues. V was clipped by 5 bases and J by 13 bases, with 15 bases between them. This CDR3 reads CASSIRDSPPLHF. CDR3 nucleotide sequence: TGTGCCAGCAGTATTAGAGACAGCCCGCCCCTCCACTTT.

CDR3 nucleotide sequence: TGCAGTGCTACGGGACATCGCTACGAGCAGTACTTC. Encoded protein: CSATGHRYEQYF. J is TRBJ2-7 and V is TRBV20-1, with TRBD1 as a possible D gene (6 bases). The germline V gene has CDR1 DFQATT and CDR2 SNEGSKA (reference sequence). This CDR3 is built from 12 residues. V was pared by 4 bases and J by 3 bases, with 10 bases between.

A few counts support this clonotype. This chain joins TRBV29-1 and TRBJ2-7; D is unclear. The ends were cut back, 4 bases at V and 3 bases at J, with 10 bases in the middle. This CDR3 is 12 amino acids long. CDR1 and CDR2 (germline): SQVTM, ANQGSEA. The CDR3 protein is CSVGHTDYEQYF. For the CDR3, the DNA is TGCAGCGTTGGCCATACTGACTACGAGCAGTACTTC.

The chain uses TRBV9 and TRBJ2-6; D remains ambiguous. With 0 bases removed from V and 4 bases from J, the gap between germline ends came to 14 bases. The CDR3 sequence is 17 residues long. Per the germline V gene, CDR1 is SGDLS and CDR2 is YYNGEE. CDR3 coding DNA: TGTGCCAGCAGCGTAGCTACTTGGGCTTCCGGGGCCAACGTCCTGACTTTC. Translated: CASSVATWASGANVLTF.

The chain has TRBV10-3 and TRBJ2-7; 11 positions match TRBD1. With 2 bases clipped from V and 4 bases from J, the junction kept 1 base outside the gene matches. Germline values: CDR1 ENHRY, CDR2 SYGVKD. There are 14 residues in the CDR3. The CDR3 coding sequence is TGTGCCATCAGTGAGGGGACAGGGGGGTACGAGCAGTACTTC. This encodes CAISEGTGGYEQYF.

This clonotype was observed a single time. An end of the junction differs from the germline gene, which may be a read error. The genes are TRBV28 and TRBJ1-5; D is unresolved. The CDR3 totals 15 residues. CDR1 and CDR2 (germline): MDHEN, SYDVKM. The CDR3 DNA reads TGTGACAGCAGTTTCGACTGGAATAGCAATCAGCCCCAGCATTTT. Amino acids: CDSSFDWNSNQPQHF.

The J gene is TRBJ1-2, the V gene TRBV7-2; no clear D gene. Per the germline V gene, CDR1 is SGHTA and CDR2 is FQGNSA. The CDR3 is 15 amino acids. The V end lost 0 bases, the J end lost 4 bases, and 12 bases lay between the germline ends. CDR3: CASSLALGGSYGYTF. The CDR3, as DNA: TGTGCCAGCAGCTTAGCGCTGGGAGGGAGCTATGGCTACACCTTC.

The gene calls are TRBV20-1 and TRBJ2-1; 16 bases map to TRBD2. This CDR3 has 16 amino acids. After removal of 7 bases from V and 8 bases from J, the junction contained 11 bases not matched to a gene. Germline CDR1 reads DFQATT; CDR2 reads SNEGSKA (reference sequence). CDR3 sequence: CSVPGTSGRALYEQFF. The CDR3 bases are TGCAGTGTACCCGGGACTAGCGGGAGGGCCCTTTATGAGCAGTTCTTC.

The sample holds a few counts of this clonotype. The rearrangement uses TRBV5-6 and TRBJ2-1; D is perhaps TRBD1 (5 bases). Germline V gene lookup returns CDR1 SGHDT and CDR2 YYEEEE. This CDR3 has 13 residues. Trimming removed 1 base from V and 8 bases from J, with 10 bases in between. The CDR3 reads CASSLIEGDEQFF. The CDR3 coding sequence is TGTGCCAGCAGCTTGATCGAAGGGGATGAGCAGTTCTTC. The full variable domain, with the rest looked up from reference TRBV5-6 and TRBJ2-1, is DAGVTQSPTHLIKTRGQQVTLRCSPKSGHDTVSWYQQALGQGPQFIFQYYEEEERQRGNFPDRFSGHQFPNYSSELNVNALLLGDSALYLCASSLIEGDEQFFGPGTRLTVL.

This clonotype appeared many times. The chain is built from TRBV7-2 and TRBJ1-6; the match to TRBD1 covers 7 bases. The CDR3 spans 14 residues. V lost 1 base and J lost 9; bases outside the gene matches: 3. The germline V gene encodes CDR1 SGHTA and CDR2 FQGNSA. The DNA for the CDR3 is TGTGCCAGCAGCTTAGGACAGGGCAGTTCACCCCTCCACTTT. Translated: CASSLGQGSSPLHF.

This clonotype was recorded once. The junction does not match germline at one end; this may be a read error. The chain uses TRBV20-1 and TRBJ1-5, with 8 bases lining up with TRBD1. The CDR3 length is 16 residues. Germline V gives CDR1 DFQATT, CDR2 SNEGSKA (reference sequence). DNA of the CDR3: TGCAGTGCTAGCGATGGACAGGGCGCGCCGGATCAGCACCAGCATTTT. Protein product: CSASDGQGAPDQHQHF.

This chain joins TRBV20-1 and TRBJ1-6, with a tentative D call TRBD1 (6 bases). Per the germline V gene, CDR1 is DFQATT and CDR2 is SNEGSKA (reference sequence). Trimming took off 1 base at V and 5 bases at J, with 9 bases between the two ends. CDR3 length: 14 residues. The chain's CDR3 is CSARANRDNSPLHF. The DNA for the CDR3 is TGCAGTGCTAGAGCCAACAGGGATAATTCACCCCTCCACTTT.